These 17 T cell receptor beta chains were all obtained from the same sample, sequenced in a study of blood T cell repertoires in COVID-19. Sequenced by immunoSEQ multiplex PCR; TCRdb stores in-frame clones only, minus some. Of approximately 190,000 clones in the sample, more than 75% were seen once. The sequenced material came from peripheral blood. These receptors were obtained from a man older than 75 with acute or convalescent COVID-19.

The rearrangement joins TRBV7-2 to TRBJ1-2; no clear D gene. This CDR3 has 15 residues. Germline V gene data show CDR1 as SGHTA and CDR2 as FQGNSA. Trimming left V 1 base short and J 4 bases short, with 13 bases between. The CDR3 DNA follows: TGTGCCAGCAGCTTAGGCGGGGTACCCGTCTATGGCTACACCTTC. Its translation: CASSLGGVPVYGYTF.

In regard to this clone: This sample includes further DNA sequences coding for the same CDR3. V gene TRBV10-3 combines with J gene TRBJ1-1; D might be TRBD1 (5 bases). Germline lookup yields CDR1 ENHRY and CDR2 SYGVKD. The CDR3 contains 13 residues. The V gene lost 7 bases and the J gene lost 0 bases, with 9 bases spanning the gap. CDR3 nucleotide sequence: TGTGCCATCAAGGAGGGGATGAACACTGAAGCTTTCTTT. It yields the protein CAIKEGMNTEAFF.

The chain links TRBV28 to TRBJ2-1, with 8 bases lining up with TRBD1. The J segment lost 6 bases and the V segment lost 8 bases, leaving 9 bases of the junction unmatched. Germline values: CDR1 MDHEN, CDR2 SYDVKM. CDR3 length equals 14 residues. This CDR3 is CASYLDRVSNEQFF. For the CDR3, the DNA is TGTGCCAGCTACCTGGACAGGGTTAGCAATGAGCAGTTCTTC.

The V gene is TRBV7-2, the J gene TRBJ1-1; the match to TRBD1 covers 8 bases. The CDR3 runs to 16 residues. V was pared by 2 bases and J by 5 bases, with 10 bases of the junction left unmatched. Germline V lookup: CDR1 SGHTA, CDR2 FQGNSA. The DNA for the CDR3 is TGTGCCAGCAGCTTAAGGCAGGGGGCCAGCAATACTGAAGCTTTCTTT. Its protein product is CASSLRQGASNTEAFF. Variable domain in full (rest from reference TRBV7-2 and TRBJ1-1): GAGVSQSPSNKVTEKGKDVELRCDPISGHTALYWYRQSLGQGLEFLIYFQGNSAPDKSGLPSDRFSAERTGGSVSTLTIQRTQQEDSAVYLCASSLRQGASNTEAFFGQGTRLTVV.

The rearrangement links TRBV19 to TRBJ2-2; D possibly corresponds to TRBD1 (5 bases). The CDR3 runs to 13 residues. CDR1 is LNHDA and CDR2 is SQIVND in the germline V gene (reference sequence). V lost 0 bases to trimming and J lost 8 bases, with 7 bases between them. The CDR3 DNA reads as TGTGCCAGTAGTATAGACGCAGGGGGGGAGCTGTTTTTT. Translating it yields CASSIDAGGELFF.

The chain recombines TRBV11-2 with TRBJ2-1; D is perhaps TRBD2 (6 bases). In germline, CDR1 is SGHAT, CDR2 FQNNGV. CDR3 length: 15 residues. With 1 base removed from V and 1 base from J, the gap between germline ends came to 8 bases. The CDR3 spells CASSLGRGSYNEQFF. In nucleotides, the CDR3 is TGTGCCAGCAGCTTAGGACGGGGGTCCTACAATGAGCAGTTCTTC.

V gene TRBV10-3 combines with J gene TRBJ2-1, with 8 bases aligning to TRBD2. The germline V gene encodes CDR1 ENHRY and CDR2 SYGVKD. Losses at the gene ends were 10 bases for V and 3 bases for J; bases not matched to a gene: 11. The CDR3 runs to 15 residues. Here the CDR3 DNA reads TGTGCCAGGGGCGAACCGGGACTAGTCTACAATGAGCAGTTCTTC. This sequence encodes CARGEPGLVYNEQFF.

The chain links TRBV4-2 to TRBJ2-5; D is perhaps TRBD2 (5 bases). The CDR3 loop spans 15 amino acids. Trimming stripped 4 bases from V and 2 bases from J, with 14 bases between. Germline V gene data show CDR1 as LGHNA and CDR2 as YNFKEQ. CDR3 protein: CASSPGVARQETQYF. The CDR3 nucleotides are TGTGCCAGCAGCCCTGGAGTAGCGAGGCAAGAGACCCAGTACTTC.

The genes are TRBV11-2 and TRBJ2-7; 7 nucleotides align to TRBD2. Unmatched junction bases numbered 7, after V lost 4 bases and J lost 4 bases. The CDR3 extends over 14 amino acids. Looked up from germline, CDR1 is SGHAT and CDR2 is FQNNGV. Here the CDR3 DNA reads TGTGCCAGCAGCTCGACTAGCCCTTCATACGAGCAGTACTTC. It specifies CASSSTSPSYEQYF.

This sequence joins TRBV5-5 and TRBJ2-7; D not certain. V was trimmed by 4 bases and J by 0 bases, leaving 8 bases between them. This CDR3 spans 13 amino acids. Per germline, CDR1 SGHKS and CDR2 YYEKEE (reference sequence). CDR3 loop: CASSPGSSYEQYF. The DNA for the CDR3 is TGTGCCAGCAGCCCCGGGTCCTCCTACGAGCAGTACTTC.

The gene calls are TRBV2 and TRBJ2-1; D gene ambiguous. Germline V gene sequence: CDR1 SNHLY, CDR2 FYNNEI. V lost 8 bases, J lost 3 bases, and 11 bases lay in between. This CDR3 is 13 amino acids long. Written as DNA, the CDR3 is TGTGCCAGCCGCGTCGGGTACTACAATGAGCAGTTCTTC. Residues: CASRVGYYNEQFF.

J is TRBJ2-2 and V is TRBV5-4; D is unresolved. The length of the CDR3 is 14 residues. V was shortened by 1 base and J by 4 bases, with 8 bases between the two germline ends. The germline V gene has CDR1 SGHNT and CDR2 YYREEE (reference sequence). The CDR3 sequence is CASSLKPGTGELFF. The CDR3 DNA reads TGTGCCAGCAGCTTGAAACCGGGCACCGGGGAGCTGTTTTTT.

The chain couples TRBV27 to TRBJ2-3; the match to TRBD2 covers 8 bases. CDR1 MNHEY and CDR2 SMNVEV come from the germline V gene (reference sequence). V was pared by 3 bases and J by 3 bases, with 20 bases of the junction left unmatched. The CDR3 sequence is 20 residues long. The CDR3 is CASSFLGGIGTRGGTDTQYF. DNA for the CDR3: TGTGCCAGCAGTTTCCTCGGCGGCATCGGGACACGGGGGGGGACAGATACGCAGTATTTT.

J is TRBJ2-2 and V is TRBV18, with D possibly matching TRBD1 (5 bases). Germline CDR1 is KGHSH and CDR2 is LQKENI. V was trimmed by 0 bases and J by 2 bases, leaving 13 bases between them. This CDR3 has 17 amino acids. The CDR3 DNA reads TGTGCCAGCTCACCACCAGGCAAAGGGGTAAACACCGGGGAGCTGTTTTTT. It specifies CASSPPGKGVNTGELFF.

This chain connects TRBV7-6 to TRBJ2-2, with D unresolved. CDR3 size: 15 residues. V lost 1 base to trimming and J lost 3 bases, with 9 bases between them. The V gene's germline CDR1 is SGHVS and CDR2 FNYEAQ. DNA of the CDR3: TGTGCCAGCAGCTTAGGTACTTATTACACCGGGGAGCTGTTTTTT. This sequence encodes CASSLGTYYTGELFF.

J is TRBJ1-6 and V is TRBV9, with TRBD1 identical over 10 bases. This CDR3 has 16 amino acids. After removal of 0 bases from V and 7 bases from J, the junction contained 4 bases not matched to a gene. CDR1 SGDLS and CDR2 YYNGEE come from the germline V gene. Here the CDR3 DNA reads TGTGCCAGCAGCGTAGATGACAGGGGGCGAAATTCACCCCTCCACTTT. Translating it yields CASSVDDRGRNSPLHF.

The rearrangement links TRBV5-1 to TRBJ1-1; 12 positions agree with TRBD1. Trimming took 0 bases from V and 0 from J; bases not matched to a gene: 3. This CDR3 spans 17 amino acids. Germline values: CDR1 SGHRS, CDR2 YFSETQ. The chain's CDR3 is CASSLGDRGLLNTEAFF. CDR3 nucleotides: TGCGCCAGCAGCTTGGGGGACAGGGGGCTCTTGAACACTGAAGCTTTCTTT. The full variable domain, its missing parts supplied by reference TRBV5-1 and TRBJ1-1, is KAGVTQTPRYLIKTRGQQVTLSCSPISGHRSVSWYQQTPGQGLQFLFEYFSETQRNKGNFPGRFSGRQFSNSRSEMNVSTLELGDSALYLCASSLGDRGLLNTEAFFGQGTRLTVV.